This paragraph reports one T cell receptor beta chain. Its target is not known. Using immunoSEQ multiplex PCR, the repertoire was profiled, and TCRdb retains in-frame clones only, with some absent. The table includes 9,500 to 15,000 clones, 81% detected once. Repeated repertoire sampling spanned the course of chemoradiotherapy. The sample comes from a study of chemoradiotherapy in HPV16-positive cancers. Study context: Candidate HPV-specific clones and shared TCR motifs came from a couple of HPV16-positive patients. Overall study findings and caveats: Candidate HPV-specific clones and E7-related TCR motifs grew in tumor during treatment.

This sample was taken from a patient who underwent chemoradiotherapy. This receptor was identified in a human donor with HPV-associated anogenital cancer.

The DNA for the CDR3 is TGTGCCATCAGGGGGACTAGCGGGGCTTCCTACGAGCAGTACTTC. Residues: CAIRGTSGASYEQYF. The chain employs TRBV28 and TRBJ2-7; 13 positions match TRBD2. Germline assignment: CDR1 MDHEN and CDR2 SYDVKM. The CDR3 sequence is 15 residues long. V gave up 10 bases and J gave up 1 base; unmatched junction bases: 7. Full variable domain (missing parts from reference TRBV28 and TRBJ2-7): DVKVTQSSRYLVKRTGEKVFLECVQDMDHENMFWYRQDPGLGLRLIYFSYDVKMKEKGDIPEGYSVSREKKERFSLILESASTNQTSMYLCAIRGTSGASYEQYFGPGTRLTVT.